This T cell receptor (beta chain) was profiled in a study of post-analysis software for immune sequencing data. Study context: The courses of disease that were included comprised relapsing-remitting, secondary progressive and progressive-relapsing multiple sclerosis. Study results and caveats: Among 4 or 5 TRBV segments more frequent in patients than controls were TRBV5-6, TRBV5-1 and TRBV20-1.

Presence of unique molecular identifiers characterized the TCR beta cDNA libraries. One entry per CDR3 protein, called by TCRdb with MiXCR from the PCR reads. The sample records about 800,000 distinct CDR3 sequences, roughly 27% being singletons. The CDR3 region is 13 residues in length, termini included. This clonotype has only a few counts. What it recognizes is unknown. No DNA is shown, since the ends of the CDR3 on it are uncertain; the CDR3 is the one TCRdb lists. The rearrangement uses TRBV12-3 or TRBV12-4 and TRBJ1-5; TRBD1, the D gene given by the table, was not confirmed from the DNA. The source material was blood. The clonotype originates from a girl between 10 and 17 years old with multiple sclerosis. CDR3 amino acids: CASSLEREQPQHF.